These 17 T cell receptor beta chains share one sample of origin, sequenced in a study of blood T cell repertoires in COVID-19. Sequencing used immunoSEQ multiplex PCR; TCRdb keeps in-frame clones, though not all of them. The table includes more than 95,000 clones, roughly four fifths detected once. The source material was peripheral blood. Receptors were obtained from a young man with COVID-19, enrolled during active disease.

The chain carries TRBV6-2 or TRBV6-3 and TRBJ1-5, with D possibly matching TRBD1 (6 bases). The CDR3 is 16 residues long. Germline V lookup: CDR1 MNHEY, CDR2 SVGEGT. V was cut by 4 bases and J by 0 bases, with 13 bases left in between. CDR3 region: CASSFGQPYSNQPQHF. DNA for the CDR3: TGTGCCAGCAGTTTCGGACAGCCCTATAGCAATCAGCCCCAGCATTTT.

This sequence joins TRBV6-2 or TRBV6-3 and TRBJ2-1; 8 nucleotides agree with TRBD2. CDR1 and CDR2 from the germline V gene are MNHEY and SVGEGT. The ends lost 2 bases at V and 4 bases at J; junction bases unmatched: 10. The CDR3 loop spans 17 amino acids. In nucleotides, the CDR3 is TGTGCCAGCAGTTACGCACCCGGGGGGGTCCTTTACAATGAGCAGTTCTTC. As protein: CASSYAPGGVLYNEQFF.

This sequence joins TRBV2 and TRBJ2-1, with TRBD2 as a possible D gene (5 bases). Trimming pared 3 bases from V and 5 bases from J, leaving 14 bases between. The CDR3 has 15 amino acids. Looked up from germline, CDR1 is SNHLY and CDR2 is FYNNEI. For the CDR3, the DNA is TGTGCCAGCAGTGAGGCTAGCCCTCCTGACAATGAGCAGTTCTTC. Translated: CASSEASPPDNEQFF.

The CDR3 is CASSYTSGSTTGELFF. In nucleotides, the CDR3 is TGCGCCAGCAGCTACACTAGCGGGAGTACCACCGGGGAGCTGTTTTTT. The chain carries TRBV5-1 and TRBJ2-2; 11 bases map to TRBD2. V was clipped by 3 bases and J by 4 bases; unmatched bases: 5. The germline V gene has CDR1 SGHRS and CDR2 YFSETQ. The CDR3 is 16 residues long.

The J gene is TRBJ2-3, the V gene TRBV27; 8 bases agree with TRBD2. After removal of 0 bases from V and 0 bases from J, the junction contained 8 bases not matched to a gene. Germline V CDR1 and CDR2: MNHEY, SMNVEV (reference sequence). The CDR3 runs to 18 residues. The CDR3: CASSLSIPTSGSTDTQYF. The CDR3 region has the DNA TGTGCCAGCAGTTTATCAATCCCCACTAGCGGAAGCACAGATACGCAGTATTTT.

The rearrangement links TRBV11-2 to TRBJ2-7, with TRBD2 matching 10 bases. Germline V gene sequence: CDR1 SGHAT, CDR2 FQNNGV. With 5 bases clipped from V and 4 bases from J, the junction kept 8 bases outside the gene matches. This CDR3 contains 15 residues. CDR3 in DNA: TGTGCCAGCAGCGAGGGAGCGGGGGGGTTGTACGAGCAGTACTTC. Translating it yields CASSEGAGGLYEQYF.

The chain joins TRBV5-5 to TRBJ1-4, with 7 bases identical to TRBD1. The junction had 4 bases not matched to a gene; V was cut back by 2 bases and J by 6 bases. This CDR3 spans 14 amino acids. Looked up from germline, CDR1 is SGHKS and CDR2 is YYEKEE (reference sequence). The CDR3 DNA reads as TGTGCCAGCAGCTTACAGGGGCGGGATGAAAAACTGTTTTTT. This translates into CASSLQGRDEKLFF.

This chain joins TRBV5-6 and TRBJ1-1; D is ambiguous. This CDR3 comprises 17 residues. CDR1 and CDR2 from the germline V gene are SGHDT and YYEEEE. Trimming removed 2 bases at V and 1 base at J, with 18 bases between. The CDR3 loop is CASSFSSPGIRNTEAFF. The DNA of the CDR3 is TGTGCCAGCAGCTTCTCCTCGCCGGGGATCCGGAACACTGAAGCTTTCTTT.

This CDR3 is CASSFGGTGAGNTIYF. The CDR3 bases are TGTGCCAGCAGCTTCGGGGGGACAGGGGCTGGAAACACCATATATTTT. The V gene is TRBV5-4, the J gene TRBJ1-3; 10 bases align to TRBD1. CDR3 length: 16 amino acids. CDR1 and CDR2 from the germline V gene are SGHNT and YYREEE (reference sequence). Trimming removed 2 bases from V and 2 bases from J; junction bases left unmatched: 4.

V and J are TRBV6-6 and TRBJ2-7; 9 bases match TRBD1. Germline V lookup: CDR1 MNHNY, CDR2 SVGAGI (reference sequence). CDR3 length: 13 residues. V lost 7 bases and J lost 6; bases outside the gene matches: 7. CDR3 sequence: CASTWDREGEQYF. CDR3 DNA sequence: TGTGCCAGCACCTGGGACAGGGAGGGCGAGCAGTACTTC.

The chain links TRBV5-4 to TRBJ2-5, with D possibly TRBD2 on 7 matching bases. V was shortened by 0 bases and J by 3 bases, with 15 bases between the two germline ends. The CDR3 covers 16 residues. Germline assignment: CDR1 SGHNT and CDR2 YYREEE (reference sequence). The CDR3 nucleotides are TGTGCCAGCAGCTTGGGTTCGGGGGGCGCGGAAGAGACCCAGTACTTC. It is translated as CASSLGSGGAEETQYF.

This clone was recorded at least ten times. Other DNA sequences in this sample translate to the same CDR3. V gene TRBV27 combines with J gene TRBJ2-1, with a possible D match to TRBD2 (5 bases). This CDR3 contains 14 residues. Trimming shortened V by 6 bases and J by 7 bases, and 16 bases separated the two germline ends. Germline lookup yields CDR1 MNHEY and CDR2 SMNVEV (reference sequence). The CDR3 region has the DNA TGTGCCAGCAGCCCCGGCAGAGGGCGGAATGAGCAGTTCTTC. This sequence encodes CASSPGRGRNEQFF.

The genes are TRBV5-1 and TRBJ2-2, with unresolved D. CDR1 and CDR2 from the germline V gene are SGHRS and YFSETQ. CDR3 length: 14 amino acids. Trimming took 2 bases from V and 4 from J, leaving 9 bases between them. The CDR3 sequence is CASSFTVPTGELFF. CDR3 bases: TGCGCCAGCAGCTTCACAGTACCCACCGGGGAGCTGTTTTTT.

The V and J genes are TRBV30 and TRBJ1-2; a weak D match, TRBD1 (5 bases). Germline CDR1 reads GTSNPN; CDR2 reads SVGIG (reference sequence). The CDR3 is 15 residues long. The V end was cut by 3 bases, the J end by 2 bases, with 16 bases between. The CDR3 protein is CAWRRDRSHNYGYTF. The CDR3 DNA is TGTGCCTGGAGGAGAGACAGATCCCACAACTATGGCTACACCTTC.

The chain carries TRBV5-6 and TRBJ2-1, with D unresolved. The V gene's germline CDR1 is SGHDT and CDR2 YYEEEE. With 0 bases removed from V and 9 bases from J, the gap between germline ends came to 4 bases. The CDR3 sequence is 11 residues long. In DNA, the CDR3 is TGTGCCAGCAGCTTGGCCGGTGAGCAGTTCTTC. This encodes CASSLAGEQFF.

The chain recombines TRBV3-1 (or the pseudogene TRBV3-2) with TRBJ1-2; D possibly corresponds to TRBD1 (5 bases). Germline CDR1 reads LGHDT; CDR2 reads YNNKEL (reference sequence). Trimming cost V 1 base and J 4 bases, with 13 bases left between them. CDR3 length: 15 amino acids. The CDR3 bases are TGTGCCAGCAGCCAAGCCCCAACAGGACCCTATGGCTACACCTTC. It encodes CASSQAPTGPYGYTF.

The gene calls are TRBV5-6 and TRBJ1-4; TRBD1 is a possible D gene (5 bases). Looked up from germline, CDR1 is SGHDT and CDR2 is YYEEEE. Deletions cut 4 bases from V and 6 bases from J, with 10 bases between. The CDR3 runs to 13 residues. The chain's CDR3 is CASSARVHEKLFF. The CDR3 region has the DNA TGTGCCAGCAGCGCCAGGGTTCATGAAAAACTGTTTTTT.